Presented here are 13 T cell receptor beta chains from one specimen sequenced in a study of neurological immune-mediated disorders. One entry per CDR3 protein, called by TCRdb with MiXCR from the 5' RACE reads. Of under 75,000 distinct CDR3 sequences in the sample, roughly 4.9% are singletons; the top ten hold around 5.1%. What was sequenced was PBMCs. All receptors come from a human donor with multiple sclerosis. The donor label of this sample is uncertain.

Ten or more counts support this clonotype. The rearrangement links TRBV18 to TRBJ2-7; 9 nucleotides agree with TRBD1. The CDR3 contains 16 residues. CDR1 KGHSH and CDR2 LQKENI come from the germline V gene. Losses at the gene ends were 4 bases for V and 3 bases for J; bases not matched to a gene: 10. The DNA for the CDR3 is TGTGCCAGCTCACTTCAACCGGGACAGGGACTCTACGAGCAGTACTTC. Translation: CASSLQPGQGLYEQYF. The variable domain in full, with the rest retrieved from reference TRBV18 and TRBJ2-7, is NAGVMQNPRHLVRRRGQEARLRCSPMKGHSHVYWYRQLPEEGLKFMVYLQKENIIDESGMPKERFSAEFPKEGPSILRIQQVVRGDSAAYFCASSLQPGQGLYEQYFGPGTRLTVT.

This clonotype occurred many times. This chain uses TRBV20-1 with TRBJ2-7; 9 positions match TRBD2. The CDR3 spans 15 residues. The V and J ends lost 6 bases and 6 bases, in that order; junction bases with no gene match: 15. Germline loops: CDR1 DFQATT, CDR2 SNEGSKA (reference sequence). CDR3 protein: CSANPGLALGGEQYF. CDR3 sequence (DNA): TGCAGTGCCAACCCGGGACTAGCTCTAGGGGGCGAGCAGTACTTC.

This clonotype was observed at least ten times. This chain joins TRBV2 and TRBJ1-1, with D unclear. The V gene's germline CDR1 is SNHLY and CDR2 FYNNEI. Trimming cost V 3 bases and J 1 base, with 24 bases left between them. The CDR3 spans 19 residues. The CDR3 region is CASSDPFGLWGRRNTEAFF. CDR3 coding DNA: TGTGCCAGCAGTGATCCTTTCGGGCTTTGGGGAAGGAGGAACACTGAAGCTTTCTTT.

This clonotype occurred many times. The chain has TRBV25-1 and TRBJ1-2, with a possible D match to TRBD1 (6 bases). Germline CDR1 MGHDK, CDR2 SYGVNS. This CDR3 region has 14 residues. The V gene lost 6 bases and the J gene lost 8 bases, with 19 bases spanning the gap. CDR3 coding DNA: TGTGCCAGCAGCGGGCGAGGGGGGGTATCGGGCTACACCTTC. Translation gives CASSGRGGVSGYTF.

This clonotype came up many times. This sequence joins TRBV18 and TRBJ2-1; TRBD1 matches 8 bases. The germline V gene encodes CDR1 KGHSH and CDR2 LQKENI. There are 15 residues in the CDR3. The V and J ends lost 4 bases and 4 bases, in that order; junction bases with no gene match: 6. For the CDR3, the DNA is TGTGCCAGCTCACGCGACAGGGGACGATACAATGAGCAGTTCTTC. Its protein product is CASSRDRGRYNEQFF.

The sample holds many counts of this clonotype. V is TRBV27 and J is TRBJ2-7, with D maybe TRBD1 (5 bases). The germline CDR1 and CDR2 sequences are MNHEY and SMNVEV (reference sequence). The ends were cut back, 8 bases at V and 2 bases at J, with 10 bases in the middle. The CDR3 spans 12 residues. The CDR3 region is CASGTGTYEQYF. CDR3 DNA sequence: TGTGCCAGCGGAACAGGAACCTACGAGCAGTACTTC.

Many counts were recorded for this clonotype. The chain has TRBV7-2 and TRBJ2-3; the match to TRBD2 covers 8 bases. The CDR3 contains 15 residues. Germline-derived CDR1 and CDR2 are SGHTA and FQGNSA. The junction had 10 bases not matched to a gene; V was cut back by 4 bases and J by 7 bases. The CDR3: CASSSERGPSNTQYF. CDR3 nucleotides: TGTGCCAGCAGCTCGGAGCGGGGGCCCTCAAATACGCAGTATTTT.

This clonotype appeared many times. This rearrangement joins TRBV3-1 to TRBJ1-1; no definite D call. Germline CDR1 LGHDT, CDR2 YNNKEL (reference sequence). Trimming took off 1 base at V and 1 base at J, with 10 bases between the two ends. This CDR3 region has 15 residues. The CDR3 DNA reads TGTGCCAGCAGCCAAGTATGGGGTAGGAACACTGAAGCTTTCTTT. It specifies CASSQVWGRNTEAFF.

In this sample, this clonotype turned up many times. The chain couples TRBV5-5 to TRBJ2-3; D remains unclear. The germline V gene encodes CDR1 SGHKS and CDR2 YYEKEE (reference sequence). The CDR3 is 13 amino acids. The V and J ends lost 1 base and 6 bases respectively, with 9 bases between them. The CDR3: CASSLNFADTQYF. Here the CDR3 DNA reads TGTGCCAGCAGCTTGAACTTTGCGGATACGCAGTATTTT. The full variable domain, completed using reference TRBV5-5 and TRBJ2-3, is DAGVTQSPTHLIKTRGQQVTLRCSPISGHKSVSWYQQVLGQGPQFIFQYYEKEERGRGNFPDRFSARQFPNYSSELNVNALLLGDSALYLCASSLNFADTQYFGPGTRLTVL.

This clonotype appeared many times. The V gene is TRBV5-1, the J gene TRBJ2-1, with 12 bases identical to TRBD2. This CDR3 is 16 amino acids long. Trimming at V came to 4 bases and at J to 4 bases, leaving 6 bases not matched to a gene. The germline V gene has CDR1 SGHRS and CDR2 YFSETQ. The CDR3 nucleotides are TGCGCCAGCAGCCAACTAGCGGGGGGAGGATACAATGAGCAGTTCTTC. The encoded protein is CASSQLAGGGYNEQFF.

This clonotype was seen ten or more times. The chain uses TRBV15 and TRBJ1-1, with D hard to call. The CDR3 consists of 15 residues. Trimming took 0 bases from V and 2 from J, leaving 10 bases between them. Germline lookup yields CDR1 LNHNV and CDR2 YYDKDF (reference sequence). The CDR3 nucleotides read TGTGCCACCAGCAGAGATCTCAAGATAAACACTGAAGCTTTCTTT. It translates to CATSRDLKINTEAFF.

The rearrangement links TRBV12-3 or TRBV12-4 to TRBJ2-6, with unresolved D. V lost 6 bases and J 3 bases, leaving 15 bases between the germline ends. The CDR3 contains 16 residues. CDR3 sequence (DNA): TGTGCCAGCAGCCCTACCGTCCTGTATGGGGCCAACGTCCTGACTTTC. Amino acids: CASSPTVLYGANVLTF.

There are many counts of this clonotype. The chain carries TRBV9 and TRBJ2-2, with 9 bases identical to TRBD1. The CDR3 contains 16 residues. Trimming cost V 3 bases and J 3 bases; bases outside gene matches: 6. Per the germline V gene, CDR1 is SGDLS and CDR2 is YYNGEE. The CDR3 region is CASSAKTGGDTGELFF. CDR3 sequence (DNA): TGTGCCAGCAGCGCCAAGACAGGGGGTGACACCGGGGAGCTGTTTTTT.